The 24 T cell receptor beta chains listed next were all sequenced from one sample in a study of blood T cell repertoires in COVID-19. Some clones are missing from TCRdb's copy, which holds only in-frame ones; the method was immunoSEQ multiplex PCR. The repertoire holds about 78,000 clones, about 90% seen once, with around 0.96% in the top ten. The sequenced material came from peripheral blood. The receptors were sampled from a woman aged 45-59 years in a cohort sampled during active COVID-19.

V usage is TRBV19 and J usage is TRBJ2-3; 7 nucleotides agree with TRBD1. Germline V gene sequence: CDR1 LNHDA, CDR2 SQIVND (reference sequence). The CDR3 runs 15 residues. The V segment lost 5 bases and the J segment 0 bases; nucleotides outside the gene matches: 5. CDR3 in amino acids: CASSSGTVSTDTQYF. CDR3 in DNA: TGTGCCAGTAGTTCTGGGACAGTCAGCACAGATACGCAGTATTTT.

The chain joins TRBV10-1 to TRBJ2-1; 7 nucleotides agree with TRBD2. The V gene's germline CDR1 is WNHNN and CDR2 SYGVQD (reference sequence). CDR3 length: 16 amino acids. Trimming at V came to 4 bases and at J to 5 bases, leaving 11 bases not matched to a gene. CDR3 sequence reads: CASSGKRGGSHNEQFF. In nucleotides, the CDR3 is TGCGCCAGCAGTGGCAAGCGGGGAGGTTCTCACAATGAGCAGTTCTTC.

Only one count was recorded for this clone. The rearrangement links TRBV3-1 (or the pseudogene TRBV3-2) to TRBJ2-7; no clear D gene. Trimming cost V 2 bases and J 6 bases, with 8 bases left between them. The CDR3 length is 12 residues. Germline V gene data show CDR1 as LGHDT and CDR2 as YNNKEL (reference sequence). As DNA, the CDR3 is TGTGCCAGCAGCCAATCCGGTGGCGAGCAGTACTTC. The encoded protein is CASSQSGGEQYF.

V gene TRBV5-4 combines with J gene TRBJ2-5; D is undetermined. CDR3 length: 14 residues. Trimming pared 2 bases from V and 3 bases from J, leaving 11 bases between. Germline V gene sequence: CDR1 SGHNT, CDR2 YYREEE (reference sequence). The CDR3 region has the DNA TGTGCCAGCAGCTTCCCAGGCGCAGAAGAGACCCAGTACTTC. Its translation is CASSFPGAEETQYF.

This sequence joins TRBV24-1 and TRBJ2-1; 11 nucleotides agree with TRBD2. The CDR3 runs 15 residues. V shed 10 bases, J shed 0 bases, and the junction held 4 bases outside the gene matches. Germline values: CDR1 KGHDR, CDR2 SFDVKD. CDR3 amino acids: CATGTSGFSYNEQFF. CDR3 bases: TGTGCCACGGGGACTAGCGGATTCTCCTACAATGAGCAGTTCTTC.

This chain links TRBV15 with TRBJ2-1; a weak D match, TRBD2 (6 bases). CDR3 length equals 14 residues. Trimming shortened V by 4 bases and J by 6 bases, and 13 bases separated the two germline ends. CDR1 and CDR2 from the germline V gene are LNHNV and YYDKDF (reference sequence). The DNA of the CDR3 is TGTGCCACCAGCATAAGACTAGACATCAATGAGCAGTTCTTC. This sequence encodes CATSIRLDINEQFF.

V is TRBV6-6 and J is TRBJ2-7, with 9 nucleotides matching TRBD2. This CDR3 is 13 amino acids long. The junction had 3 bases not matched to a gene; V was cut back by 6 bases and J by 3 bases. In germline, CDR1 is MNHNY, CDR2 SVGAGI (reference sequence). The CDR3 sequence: CASRTSGIYEQYF. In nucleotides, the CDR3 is TGTGCCAGCAGGACTAGCGGCATCTACGAGCAGTACTTC.

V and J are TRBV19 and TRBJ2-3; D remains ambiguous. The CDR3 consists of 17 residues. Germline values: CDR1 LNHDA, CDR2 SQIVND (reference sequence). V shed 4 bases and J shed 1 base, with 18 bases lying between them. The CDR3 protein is CASSTTFSGWGTDTQYF. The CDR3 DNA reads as TGTGCCAGTAGTACCACTTTCTCAGGTTGGGGCACAGATACGCAGTATTTT.

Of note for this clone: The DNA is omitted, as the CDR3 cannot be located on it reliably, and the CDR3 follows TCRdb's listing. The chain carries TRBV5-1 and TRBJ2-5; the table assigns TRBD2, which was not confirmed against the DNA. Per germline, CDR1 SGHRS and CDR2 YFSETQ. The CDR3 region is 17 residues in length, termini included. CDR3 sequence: CASSPRDEVAGGALEYF.

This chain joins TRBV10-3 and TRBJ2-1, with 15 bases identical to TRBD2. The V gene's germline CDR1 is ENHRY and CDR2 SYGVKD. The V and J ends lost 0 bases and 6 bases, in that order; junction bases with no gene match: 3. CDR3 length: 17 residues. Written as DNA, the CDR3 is TGTGCCATCAGTGAGTCAGGGACTAGCGGGAGGTTCAATGAGCAGTTCTTC. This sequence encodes CAISESGTSGRFNEQFF.

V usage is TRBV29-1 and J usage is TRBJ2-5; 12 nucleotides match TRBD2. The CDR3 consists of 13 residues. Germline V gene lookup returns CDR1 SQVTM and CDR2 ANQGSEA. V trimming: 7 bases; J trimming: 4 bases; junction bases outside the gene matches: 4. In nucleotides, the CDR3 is TGCAGCGCCATACTAGCGGGAGGAGAGACCCAGTACTTC. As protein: CSAILAGGETQYF.

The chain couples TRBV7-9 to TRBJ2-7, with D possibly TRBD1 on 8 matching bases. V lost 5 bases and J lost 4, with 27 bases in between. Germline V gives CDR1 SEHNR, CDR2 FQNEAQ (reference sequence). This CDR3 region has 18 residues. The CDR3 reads CASSLGGVLDRVHYEQYF. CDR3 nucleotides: TGTGCCAGCAGCCTGGGGGGGGTGCTGGACAGGGTGCATTACGAGCAGTACTTC.

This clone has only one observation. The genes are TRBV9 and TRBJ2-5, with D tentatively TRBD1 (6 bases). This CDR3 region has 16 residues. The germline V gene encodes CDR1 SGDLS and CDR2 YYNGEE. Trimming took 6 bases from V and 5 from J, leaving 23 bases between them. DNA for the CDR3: TGTGCCAGCAACGGCCTCCTAGGGGGTGATTGGGAGACCCAGTACTTC. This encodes CASNGLLGGDWETQYF.

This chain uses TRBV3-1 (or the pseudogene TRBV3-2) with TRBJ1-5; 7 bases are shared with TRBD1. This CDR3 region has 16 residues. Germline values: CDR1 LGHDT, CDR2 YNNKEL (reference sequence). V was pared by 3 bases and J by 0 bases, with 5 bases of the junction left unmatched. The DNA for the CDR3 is TGTGCCAGCAGCCACGGGGGACAGTTTAGCAATCAGCCCCAGCATTTT. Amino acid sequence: CASSHGGQFSNQPQHF.

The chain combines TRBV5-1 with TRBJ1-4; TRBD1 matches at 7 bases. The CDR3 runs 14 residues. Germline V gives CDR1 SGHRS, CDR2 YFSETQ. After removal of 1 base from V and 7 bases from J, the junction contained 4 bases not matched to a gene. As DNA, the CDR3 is TGCGCCAGCAGCTTGAGAGGGGACAGTGAAAAACTGTTTTTT. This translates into CASSLRGDSEKLFF.

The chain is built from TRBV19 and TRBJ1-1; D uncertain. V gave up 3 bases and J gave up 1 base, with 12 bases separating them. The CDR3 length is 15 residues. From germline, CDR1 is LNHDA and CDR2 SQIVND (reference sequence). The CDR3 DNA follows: TGTGCCAGTAGTATTAATGGAGTTCCGAACACTGAAGCTTTCTTT. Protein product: CASSINGVPNTEAFF.

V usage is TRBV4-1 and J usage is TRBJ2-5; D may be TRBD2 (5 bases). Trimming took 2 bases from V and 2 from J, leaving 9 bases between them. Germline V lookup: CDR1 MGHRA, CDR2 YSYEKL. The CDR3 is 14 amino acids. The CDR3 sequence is CASSQPPGQETQYF. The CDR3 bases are TGCGCCAGCAGCCAACCTCCGGGACAAGAGACCCAGTACTTC.

The CDR3 coding sequence is TGTGCCAGCAGCGTAGGACTAGCGTTTGACAATGAGCAGTTCTTC. This codes for CASSVGLAFDNEQFF. This chain links TRBV9 with TRBJ2-1; 8 positions agree with TRBD2. The V gene end was trimmed by 0 bases and the J gene end by 5 bases; junction bases not matched to a gene: 4. CDR1 and CDR2 (germline): SGDLS, YYNGEE. CDR3 size: 15 residues. The whole variable domain, filled in from reference TRBV9 and TRBJ2-1, reads DSGVTQTPKHLITATGQRVTLRCSPRSGDLSVYWYQQSLDQGLQFLIQYYNGEERAKGNILERFSAQQFPDLHSELNLSSLELGDSALYFCASSVGLAFDNEQFFGPGTRLTVL.

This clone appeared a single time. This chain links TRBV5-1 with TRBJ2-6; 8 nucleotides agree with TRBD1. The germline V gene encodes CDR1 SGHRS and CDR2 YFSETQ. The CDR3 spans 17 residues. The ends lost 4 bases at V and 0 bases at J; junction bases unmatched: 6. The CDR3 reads CASSPAGGYSGANVLTF. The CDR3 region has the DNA TGCGCCAGCAGCCCCGCAGGGGGCTACTCTGGGGCCAACGTCCTGACTTTC.

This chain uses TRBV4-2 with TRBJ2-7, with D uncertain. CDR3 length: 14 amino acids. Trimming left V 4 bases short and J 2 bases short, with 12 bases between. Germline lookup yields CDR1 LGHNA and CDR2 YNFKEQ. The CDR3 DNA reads TGTGCCAGCAGCCGGTTAGAAGCCCCCTACGAGCAGTACTTC. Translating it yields CASSRLEAPYEQYF.

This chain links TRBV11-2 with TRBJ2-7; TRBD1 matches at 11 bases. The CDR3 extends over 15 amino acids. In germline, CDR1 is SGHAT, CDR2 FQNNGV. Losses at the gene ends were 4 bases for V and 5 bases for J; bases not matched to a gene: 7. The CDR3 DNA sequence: TGTGCCAGCAGCTCGGACAGGGGGCAAGTAGACGAGCAGTACTTC. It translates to CASSSDRGQVDEQYF. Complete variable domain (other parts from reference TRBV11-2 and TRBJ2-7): EAGVAQSPRYKIIEKRQSVAFWCNPISGHATLYWYQQILGQGPKLLIQFQNNGVVDDSQLPKDRFSAERLKGVDSTLKIQPAKLEDSAVYLCASSSDRGQVDEQYFGPGTRLTVT.

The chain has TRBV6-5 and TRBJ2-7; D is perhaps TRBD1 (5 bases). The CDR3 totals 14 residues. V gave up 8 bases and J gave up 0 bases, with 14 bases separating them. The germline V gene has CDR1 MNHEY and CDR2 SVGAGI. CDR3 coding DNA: TGTGCCAGCGGGGCCCAGCAGCGCTCCTACGAGCAGTACTTC. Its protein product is CASGAQQRSYEQYF.

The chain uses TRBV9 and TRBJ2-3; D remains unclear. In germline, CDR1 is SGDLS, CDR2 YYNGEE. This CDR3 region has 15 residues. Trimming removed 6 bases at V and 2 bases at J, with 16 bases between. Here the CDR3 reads CASTQELGDTDTQYF. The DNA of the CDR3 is TGTGCCAGCACTCAAGAGCTTGGAGACACAGATACGCAGTATTTT.

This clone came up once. CDR3 sequence reads: CASSFQGVLGYTF. In DNA, the CDR3 is TGTGCCAGCAGCTTCCAGGGGGTGTTGGGCTACACCTTC. The chain is built from TRBV7-2 and TRBJ1-2; 7 nucleotides line up with TRBD1. The CDR3 loop spans 13 amino acids. The V gene's germline CDR1 is SGHTA and CDR2 FQGNSA. V was pared by 3 bases and J by 8 bases, with 6 bases of the junction left unmatched.